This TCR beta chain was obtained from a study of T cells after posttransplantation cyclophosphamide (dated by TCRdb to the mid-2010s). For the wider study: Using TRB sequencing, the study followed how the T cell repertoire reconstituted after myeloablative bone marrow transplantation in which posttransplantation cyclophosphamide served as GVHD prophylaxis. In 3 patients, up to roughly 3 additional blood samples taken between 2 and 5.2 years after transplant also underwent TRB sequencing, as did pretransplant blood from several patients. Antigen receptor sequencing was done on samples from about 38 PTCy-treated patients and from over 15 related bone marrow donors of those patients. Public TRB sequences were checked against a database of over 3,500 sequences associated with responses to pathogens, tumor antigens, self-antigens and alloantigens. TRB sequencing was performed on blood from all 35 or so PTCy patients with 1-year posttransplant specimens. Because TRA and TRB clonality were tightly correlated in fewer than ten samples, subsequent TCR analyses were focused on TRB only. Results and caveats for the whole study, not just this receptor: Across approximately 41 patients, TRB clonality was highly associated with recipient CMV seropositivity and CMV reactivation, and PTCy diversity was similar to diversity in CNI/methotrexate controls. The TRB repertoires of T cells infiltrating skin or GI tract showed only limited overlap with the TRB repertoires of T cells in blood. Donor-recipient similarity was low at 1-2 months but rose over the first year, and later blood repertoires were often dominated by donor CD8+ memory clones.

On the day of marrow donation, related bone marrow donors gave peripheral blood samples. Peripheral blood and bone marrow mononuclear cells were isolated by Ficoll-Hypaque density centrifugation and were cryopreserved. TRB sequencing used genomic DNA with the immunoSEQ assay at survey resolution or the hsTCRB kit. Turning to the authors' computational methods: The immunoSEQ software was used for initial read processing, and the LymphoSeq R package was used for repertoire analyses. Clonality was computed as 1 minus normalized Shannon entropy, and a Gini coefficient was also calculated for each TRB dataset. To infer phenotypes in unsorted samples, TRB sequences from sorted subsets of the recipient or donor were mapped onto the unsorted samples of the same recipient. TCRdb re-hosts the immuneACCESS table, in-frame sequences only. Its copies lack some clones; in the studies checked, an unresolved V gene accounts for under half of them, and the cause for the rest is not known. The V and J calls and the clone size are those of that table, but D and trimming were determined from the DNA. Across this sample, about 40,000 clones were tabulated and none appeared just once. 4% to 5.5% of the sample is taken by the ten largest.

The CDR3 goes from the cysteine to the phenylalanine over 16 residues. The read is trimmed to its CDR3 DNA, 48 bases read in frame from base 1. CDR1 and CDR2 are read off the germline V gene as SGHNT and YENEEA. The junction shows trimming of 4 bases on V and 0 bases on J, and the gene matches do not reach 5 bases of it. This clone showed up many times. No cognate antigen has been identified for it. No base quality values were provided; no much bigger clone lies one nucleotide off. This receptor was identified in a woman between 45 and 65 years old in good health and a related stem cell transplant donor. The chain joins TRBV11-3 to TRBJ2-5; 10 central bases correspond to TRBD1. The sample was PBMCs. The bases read TGTGCCAGCAGCTCGGGACAGGGGCCCGACCAAGAGACCCAGTACTTC. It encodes CASSSGQGPDQETQYF.